This T cell receptor beta chain originates from a study of T cells in Graves' hyperthyroidism and ophthalmopathy. Trimming left V 2 bases short and J 3 bases short, with 7 bases between. The CDR3 runs 13 residues. Template material for amplifying TCR beta CDR3 regions consisted of RNA transcripts. First-round RT-PCR with HTBI primers amplified the TCR CDR3 region. One entry per CDR3 protein, called by TCRdb with MiXCR from the multiplex PCR reads. This table has more than 650,000 distinct CDR3 sequences, approximately 15% appearing once. At least ten counts were recorded for this clonotype. The antigen is not known. Overall study findings and caveats: Most thyroid-expanded clonotypes above 0.001 were also found in blood.

Source material: blood. The chain carries TRBV12-3 or TRBV12-4 and TRBJ1-2; D is uncertain. The source is a woman between 18 and 30 years old with Graves' hyperthyroidism. The CDR3: CASSLRGYYGYTF. The DNA for the CDR3 is TGTGCCAGCAGTTTACGCGGTTACTATGGCTACACCTTC.